This TCR beta chain was documented in a study of blood T cell repertoires in COVID-19. Study details: Researchers got acute and convalescent COVID-19 samples from the United States, Italy and Spain.

Followed longitudinally, the Seattle patients had been enrolled during active infection. Assay used: immunoSEQ multiplex PCR; TCRdb lists only in-frame clones, some missing. The profile shows 200,000 to 250,000 clones, approximately 83% of them singletons. The specimen was peripheral blood. The clonotype originates from a woman between 25 and 40 years old with COVID-19, enrolled during active disease.

The CDR3 region is CASSTEQGANTEAFF. The CDR3 DNA reads TGTGCCAGTAGTACGGAACAGGGGGCTAACACTGAAGCTTTCTTT. V and J are TRBV19 and TRBJ1-1; the match to TRBD1 covers 9 bases. The CDR3 is 15 amino acids. Per the germline V gene, CDR1 is LNHDA and CDR2 is SQIVND (reference sequence). V trimming: 4 bases; J trimming: 2 bases; junction bases outside the gene matches: 5. The entire variable domain, with the rest obtained from reference TRBV19 and TRBJ1-1, is as follows: DGGITQSPKYLFRKEGQNVTLSCEQNLNHDAMYWYRQDPGQGLRLIYYSQIVNDFQKGDIAEGYSVSREKKESFPLTVTSAQKNPTAFYLCASSTEQGANTEAFFGQGTRLTVV.